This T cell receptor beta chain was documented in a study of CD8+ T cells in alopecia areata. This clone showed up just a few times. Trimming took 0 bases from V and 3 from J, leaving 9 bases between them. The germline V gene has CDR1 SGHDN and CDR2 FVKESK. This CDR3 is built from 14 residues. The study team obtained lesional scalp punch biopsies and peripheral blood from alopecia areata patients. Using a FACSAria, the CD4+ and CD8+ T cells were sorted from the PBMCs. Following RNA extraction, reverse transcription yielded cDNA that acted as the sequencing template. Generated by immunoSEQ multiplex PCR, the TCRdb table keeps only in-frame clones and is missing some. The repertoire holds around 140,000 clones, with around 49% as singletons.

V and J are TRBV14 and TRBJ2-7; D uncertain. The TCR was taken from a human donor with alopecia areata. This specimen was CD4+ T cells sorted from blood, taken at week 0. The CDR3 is CASSQDGYLYEQYF. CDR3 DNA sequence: TGTGCCAGCAGCCAAGACGGGTACCTCTACGAGCAGTACTTC.